Below are 17 T cell receptor beta chains sequenced from a single sample in a study of identifying expanded T cells in peripheral blood. The repertoire was sequenced with immunoSEQ multiplex PCR; TCRdb's copy has only in-frame clones and lacks some. The table lists about 110,000 clones, around 89% of them singletons. Sequencing was carried out using blood. Receptors originate from a person aged 18 to 69 in good health.

The gene calls are TRBV7-2 and TRBJ1-5; no firm D call. The V end lost 5 bases, the J end lost 0 bases, and 11 bases lay between the germline ends. The length of the CDR3 is 15 residues. Germline assignment: CDR1 SGHTA and CDR2 FQGNSA. Written as DNA, the CDR3 is TGTGCCAGCAGCAAGCACAGAGATAGCAATCAGCCCCAGCATTTT. Encoded protein: CASSKHRDSNQPQHF.

The chain carries TRBV7-2 and TRBJ2-5, with D maybe TRBD2 (5 bases). The germline gives CDR1 SGHTA, CDR2 FQGNSA. This CDR3 has 15 amino acids. Between the trimmed V and J ends, which lost 4 bases and 5 bases, there was a span of 17 bases. CDR3 sequence (DNA): TGTGCCAGCAGCTGGCGTATGGCTTCGGGGGAGACCCAGTACTTC. Translating gives CASSWRMASGETQYF. Complete variable domain (other parts from reference TRBV7-2 and TRBJ2-5): GAGVSQSPSNKVTEKGKDVELRCDPISGHTALYWYRQSLGQGLEFLIYFQGNSAPDKSGLPSDRFSAERTGGSVSTLTIQRTQQEDSAVYLCASSWRMASGETQYFGPGTRLLVL.

V usage is TRBV11-1 and J usage is TRBJ2-7, with 9 bases identical to TRBD1. The length of the CDR3 is 15 residues. CDR1 and CDR2 from the germline V gene are SGHAT and FQDESV (reference sequence). The V and J ends lost 5 bases and 0 bases, in that order; junction bases with no gene match: 5. CDR3 protein: CASSHPGQGSYEQYF. The CDR3 nucleotides read TGTGCCAGCAGCCACCCGGGACAGGGCTCCTACGAGCAGTACTTC.

This chain uses TRBV6-5 with TRBJ1-3, with 8 nucleotides matching TRBD1. The germline V gene encodes CDR1 MNHEY and CDR2 SVGAGI. This CDR3 is 15 amino acids long. Losses at the gene ends were 2 bases for V and 3 bases for J; bases not matched to a gene: 3. CDR3 bases: TGTGCCAGCAGTTACGCAGGGGGCTTTGGAAACACCATATATTTT. It codes for CASSYAGGFGNTIYF.

The chain joins TRBV5-1 to TRBJ2-3; D ambiguous. CDR1 is SGHRS, CDR2 YFSETQ, per germline. This CDR3 has 15 amino acids. Deletions cut 0 bases from V and 0 bases from J, with 8 bases between. CDR3 nucleotide sequence: TGCGCCAGCAGCTTGGTAGTCAGGAGCACAGATACGCAGTATTTT. Translation gives CASSLVVRSTDTQYF.

This chain links TRBV10-3 with TRBJ2-7; 10 bases align to TRBD1. Germline CDR1 ENHRY, CDR2 SYGVKD. After removal of 10 bases from V and 6 bases from J, the junction contained 9 bases not matched to a gene. CDR3 length: 13 residues. The CDR3 protein is CATRTGGGFEQYF. In DNA, the CDR3 is TGTGCCACCAGGACAGGGGGTGGTTTCGAGCAGTACTTC.

This sequence joins TRBV6-1 and TRBJ1-1; 8 nucleotides line up with TRBD1. CDR3 length: 12 residues. V dropped 11 bases and J dropped 0; count of bases not matched to a gene: 2. Germline V CDR1 and CDR2: MNHNS, SASEGT. In DNA form, the CDR3 reads TGTGCCCAGGGGGCCTTGAACACTGAAGCTTTCTTT. It codes for CAQGALNTEAFF.

The rearrangement links TRBV6-1 to TRBJ2-3; TRBD2 might be the D (6 bases). The germline V gene encodes CDR1 MNHNS and CDR2 SASEGT. The length of the CDR3 is 14 residues. Deletions cut 2 bases from V and 5 bases from J, with 11 bases between. The chain's CDR3 is CASSEKVEGDTQYF. In DNA form, the CDR3 reads TGTGCCAGCAGTGAAAAGGTGGAGGGAGATACGCAGTATTTT.

The genes are TRBV19 and TRBJ1-1; D unresolved. The CDR3 consists of 13 residues. Germline CDR1 reads LNHDA; CDR2 reads SQIVND (reference sequence). The V end lost 3 bases, the J end lost 0 bases, and 5 bases lay between the germline ends. CDR3 residues: CASSIEMNTEAFF. CDR3 DNA sequence: TGTGCCAGTAGTATTGAGATGAACACTGAAGCTTTCTTT.

This clone was detected a few times. The chain recombines TRBV7-6 with TRBJ2-7, with D perhaps being TRBD1 or TRBD2 (5 bases each). This CDR3 contains 11 residues. Germline CDR1 is SGHVS and CDR2 is FNYEAQ. Trimming removed 5 bases from V and 6 bases from J, with 8 bases in between. This CDR3 is CASSHGGEQYF. The CDR3 DNA reads as TGTGCCAGCAGCCATGGGGGCGAGCAGTACTTC.

The J gene is TRBJ2-5, the V gene TRBV6-1; D may be TRBD1 (7 bases). The CDR3 loop spans 12 amino acids. Trimming left V 11 bases short and J 6 bases short, with 16 bases between. Germline V lookup: CDR1 MNHNS, CDR2 SASEGT. CDR3 bases: TGTGCCGGCGGAGGGGGCGGGAAGACCCAGTACTTC. Translating gives CAGGGGGKTQYF.

The chain couples TRBV19 to TRBJ1-2; D ambiguous. The germline V gene has CDR1 LNHDA and CDR2 SQIVND (reference sequence). With 7 bases removed from V and 2 bases from J, the gap between germline ends came to 14 bases. The CDR3 is 14 amino acids. CDR3 bases: TGTGCCAGTAAAGGCCAAGTGGGCAACTATGGCTACACCTTC. Its protein product is CASKGQVGNYGYTF.

V and J are TRBV7-9 and TRBJ2-1, with D possibly matching TRBD2 (6 bases). Germline V gene data show CDR1 as SEHNR and CDR2 as FQNEAQ (reference sequence). The ends were cut back, 5 bases at V and 15 bases at J, with 17 bases in the middle. The CDR3 runs to 12 residues. The DNA for the CDR3 is TGTGCCAGCAGCCCCGCCCTGTGGAGGGGGTTCTTC. Residues: CASSPALWRGFF.

On this clone itself: Other DNA sequences within the sample encode an identical CDR3. In nucleotides, the CDR3 is TGTGCCAGCAGCTTACAGGGAGGAACTGAAGCTTTCTTT. This translates into CASSLQGGTEAFF. The V gene is TRBV5-5, the J gene TRBJ1-1; weak D call: TRBD1 (6 bases). Between the trimmed V and J ends, which lost 2 bases and 5 bases, there was a span of 10 bases. This CDR3 has 13 residues. Germline lookup yields CDR1 SGHKS and CDR2 YYEKEE (reference sequence).

Only one count was recorded for this clone. This rearrangement joins TRBV7-9 to TRBJ1-1; unclear D gene. Germline V gives CDR1 SEHNR, CDR2 FQNEAQ (reference sequence). Trimming left V 1 base short and J 3 bases short, with 9 bases between. This CDR3 is 14 amino acids long. The CDR3 sequence: CASSLGSPYTEAFF. CDR3 nucleotide sequence: TGTGCCAGCAGCTTAGGGTCCCCTTACACTGAAGCTTTCTTT. Looking up the rest from reference TRBV7-9 and TRBJ1-1 gives the full variable domain: DTGVSQNPRHKITKRGQNVTFRCDPISEHNRLYWYRQTLGQGPEFLTYFQNEAQLEKSRLLSDRFSAERPKGSFSTLEIQRTEQGDSAMYLCASSLGSPYTEAFFGQGTRLTVV.

This chain joins TRBV9 and TRBJ2-1; the D is unclear. The CDR3 totals 15 residues. With 6 bases removed from V and 2 bases from J, the gap between germline ends came to 15 bases. Germline V gene data show CDR1 as SGDLS and CDR2 as YYNGEE. The CDR3 DNA follows: TGTGCCAGCACCCCGGATGCGGTAGCCTACAATGAGCAGTTCTTC. This codes for CASTPDAVAYNEQFF.

This clone appeared once. J is TRBJ2-7 and V is TRBV6-5; TRBD1 matches at 8 bases. Trimming cost V 5 bases and J 3 bases; bases outside gene matches: 9. CDR1 is MNHEY and CDR2 is SVGAGI in the germline V gene. This CDR3 spans 15 amino acids. The chain's CDR3 is CASSLDRGSNYEQYF. For the CDR3, the DNA is TGTGCCAGCAGTCTTGACAGGGGCTCCAACTACGAGCAGTACTTC.